The T cell receptor beta chain described here comes from a study of cytomegalovirus exposure and HLA in healthy donors. The PCR used 60 Vbeta and 13 Jbeta primers. Clones were sequenced by immunoSEQ multiplex PCR, and TCRdb holds only the in-frame ones, with some missing. Counted here are under 250,000 clones, approximately 78% occurring once; the ten biggest clones make up less than 3%. This CDR3 has 15 residues. CDR1 is SGHDN and CDR2 is FVKESK in the germline V gene. V trimming: 6 bases; J trimming: 7 bases; junction bases outside the gene matches: 11. This clone was picked up a small number of times.

This TCR derives from a woman aged 40 to 49 in good health and CMV-seronegative. The J gene is TRBJ2-1, the V gene TRBV14, with 8 bases matching TRBD2. The sample consisted of PBMCs. The CDR3 protein is CASRETSAAGNEQFF. The CDR3 DNA reads TGTGCCAGCAGAGAGACTAGCGCGGCGGGGAATGAGCAGTTCTTC.